This T cell receptor beta chain was retrieved from a study of blood T cell repertoires in COVID-19. Study context: PBMCs, B-cell-depleted T cells, or T cells were the source of the cDNA or gDNA that made up the material.

This clone has more than one count but fewer than ten. Generated by immunoSEQ multiplex PCR, the TCRdb table keeps only in-frame clones and is missing some. The sample shows 200,000 to 300,000 clones, 80% to 90% of them seen only once. This clonotype originated in a woman older than 75 with COVID-19, enrolled during active disease. Sequencing was performed on peripheral blood.

In nucleotides, the CDR3 is TGTGCCAGCAGTGAGCTCACAGGGATCACCGGGGAGCTGTTTTTT. It yields the protein CASSELTGITGELFF. This chain uses TRBV25-1 with TRBJ2-2, with D tentatively TRBD1 (6 bases). CDR1 and CDR2 (germline): MGHDK, SYGVNS. CDR3 length: 15 amino acids. Trimming left V 3 bases short and J 4 bases short, with 12 bases between.